This TCR beta chain was profiled in a study of cytomegalovirus exposure and HLA in healthy donors. In the study overall: Some 85 million unique TCRs from HLA-typed donors were held in an early data release.

13 Jbeta primers and 60 Vbeta primers were used for the PCR. Measured with immunoSEQ multiplex PCR; TCRdb has only the in-frame clones, and not every one. The sample comprises about 130,000 clones, about 70% of which are singletons, and approximately 7.2% rests with the top ten. As regards this clone: Its target is unknown. Within the sample, other DNA sequences also encode this same CDR3.

Trimming took 1 base from V and 2 from J, leaving 12 bases between them. Germline V gives CDR1 LGHNA, CDR2 YSLEER. This CDR3 is built from 16 residues. Study-level results: When a later analysis compared HLA-associated TCR beta chains with equally common others, the HLA-associated chains turned out to be more clonally expanded and to have lower generation probabilities. There was a cluster of highly shared sequence variants that was likely a sequencing artifact.

The rearrangement joins TRBV4-3 to TRBJ2-1; possible D gene TRBD1, 7 bases. Sequences were obtained from PBMCs. This sequence was found in a male donor in good health and CMV-seronegative. CDR3 protein: CASSQVGGGPYNEQFF. CDR3 sequence (DNA): TGCGCCAGCAGCCAAGTCGGAGGGGGCCCCTACAATGAGCAGTTCTTC.